These T cell receptor beta chains were read from a single sample in a study of patients and donors after allogeneic stem cell transplantation. TCRdb re-analysed the RT-PCR reads in MiXCR, keeping a single row per CDR3 protein. The sample comprises about 72,000 distinct CDR3 sequences, around 27% of which are singletons, and less than 30% rests with the top ten. Sequencing was performed on blood, either unsorted or a sorted T cell fraction (not recorded which). These receptor sequences come from a human donor who was either an allogeneic HSCT recipient or a stem cell or donor lymphocyte infusion donor (not recorded which). It is not recorded whose cells these are; they may come from a transplant donor. Each CDR3 is given with its conserved first and last residue. D genes are given only for firm matches. Only some rows state a clone size, as once, few, many or a class for expanded clones.

v_gene	d_gene	j_gene	abundance	CDR3nt	CDR3aa
TRBV20-1	NA	TRBJ2-2	NA	TGCAGTGCTAGGTCGTCCTCCGGTGGAACCGGGGAGCTGTTTTTT	CSARSSSGGTGELFF
TRBV7-2	NA	TRBJ1-5	few	TGTGCCAGCAGCATGCCGGGACGGTATAGCAATCAGCCCCAGCATTTT	CASSMPGRYSNQPQHF
TRBV14	NA	TRBJ1-3	few	TGTGCCAGCAGCCAAGGGAGGGGAGCTGGAAACACCATATATTTT	CASSQGRGAGNTIYF
TRBV7-9	NA	TRBJ2-3	few	TGTGCCAGCAGCCCGAACTTGCAAGATACGCAGTATTTT	CASSPNLQDTQYF
TRBV7-9	TRBD2	TRBJ2-3	NA	TGTGCCAGCAGCTCGGAACTAGCGGGATCCACAGATACGCAGTATTTT	CASSSELAGSTDTQYF
TRBV6-6	NA	TRBJ1-2	NA	TGTGCCAGCAGACCCGGGGGCGGCTACACCTTC	CASRPGGGYTF
TRBV12-3/TRBV12-4	NA	TRBJ1-2	many	TGTGCCAGCAGTTTGGTGGCTAACTATGGCTACACCTTC	CASSLVANYGYTF
TRBV11-2	NA	TRBJ2-5	few	TGTGCCAGCAGCCCCAGGGTTTCGAGAGAGACCCAGTACTTC	CASSPRVSRETQYF
TRBV6-6	NA	TRBJ2-3	few	TGTGCCAGCAGTCTCCGTGGGGGAGCGGCAGATACGCAGTATTTT	CASSLRGGAADTQYF
TRBV6-2/TRBV6-3	NA	TRBJ2-7	NA	TGTGCCAGCAGTCAAGACTGGGGCCCCTACGAGCAGTACTTC	CASSQDWGPYEQYF
TRBV2	NA	TRBJ2-1	many	TGTGCCAGCAGTGAATACGGTGAGCAGTTCTTC	CASSEYGEQFF
TRBV7-9	NA	TRBJ2-7	NA	TGTGCCAGCAGAACTGGGGCGTACGAGCAGTACTTC	CASRTGAYEQYF
TRBV12-3/TRBV12-4	NA	TRBJ2-1	few	TGTGCCAGCTGGACCTCCTACAATGAGCAGTTCTTC	CASWTSYNEQFF
TRBV5-1	TRBD2	TRBJ2-1	NA	TGCGCCAGCAGCCAACTAGCGGGAGGGCCGGATGAGCAGTTCTTC	CASSQLAGGPDEQFF
TRBV20-1	NA	TRBJ1-2	NA	TGCAGTGCTAGAGATCCTGCCGGAGGTTACGGAGGCTACACCTTC	CSARDPAGGYGGYTF
TRBV20-1	NA	TRBJ1-1	few	TGCAGTGCTAACCGGGGGCAAACTGAAGCTTTCTTT	CSANRGQTEAFF
TRBV27	NA	TRBJ2-7	NA	TGTGCCAGCAGTTTGCGGACATTCCCCTACGAGCAGTACTTC	CASSLRTFPYEQYF
TRBV7-2	TRBD1	TRBJ1-4	few	TGTGCCAGCAGGGATCGGGACAGCTTAAATGAAAAACTGTTTTTT	CASRDRDSLNEKLFF
TRBV6-2/TRBV6-3	TRBD2	TRBJ2-7	few	TGTGCCAGCATCTCAAGGGACTACTACGAGCAGTACTTC	CASISRDYYEQYF
TRBV7-2	NA	TRBJ2-1	few	TGTGCCAGCAGCTTAGTCCTACTCAATGAGCAGTTCTTC	CASSLVLLNEQFF
TRBV4-1	NA	TRBJ1-5	few	TGCGCCAGCAGCCAAGATATCAGACAGCCCCAGCATTTT	CASSQDIRQPQHF
TRBV9	NA	TRBJ1-2	NA	TGTGCCAGCAGCCCGTGGCAGGGAGGGCCCTCCTATGGCTACACCTTC	CASSPWQGGPSYGYTF
TRBV20-1	NA	TRBJ2-7	few	TGCAGTGCTAGAGATCCCAGGCATCACTACGAGCAGTACTTC	CSARDPRHHYEQYF
TRBV6-6	NA	TRBJ2-7	NA	TGTGCCAGCAGTCATTACAGACAGGCAGGACCAGCCTACGAGCAGTACTTC	CASSHYRQAGPAYEQYF
TRBV7-8	TRBD1	TRBJ1-6	NA	TGTGCCAGCAGCTTAAGTGGGACAGTCTATAATTCACCCCTCCACTTT	CASSLSGTVYNSPLHF
TRBV19	NA	TRBJ1-5	NA	TGTGCCAGTAGTCCCCAGGTCAATCAGCCCCAGCATTTT	CASSPQVNQPQHF
TRBV4-1	NA	TRBJ1-4	NA	TGCGCCAGCAGCCAAGTCGTCTCGACAGCCATCAATGAAAAACTGTTTTTT	CASSQVVSTAINEKLFF
TRBV12-3/TRBV12-4	TRBD1	TRBJ1-3	few	TGTGCCAGCAGGATACAGGGGGGAGACACCATATATTTT	CASRIQGGDTIYF
TRBV20-1	NA	TRBJ2-1	NA	TGCAGTGCCCCCGGGAGTAGGGCCAATGAGCAGTTCTTC	CSAPGSRANEQFF
TRBV19	NA	TRBJ1-4	NA	TGTGCCAGTAGTATACGAGGGCAGGAGTATGAAAAACTGTTTTTT	CASSIRGQEYEKLFF
TRBV20-1	NA	TRBJ1-2	once	TGCAGTGCTAGAGTAGGGGGAATGAACTATGGCTACACCTTC	CSARVGGMNYGYTF
TRBV4-1	NA	TRBJ2-7	NA	TGCGCCAGCAGCCAAGATAGGTTCTTTTCAGAGCAGTACTTC	CASSQDRFFSEQYF
TRBV4-1	NA	TRBJ1-3	NA	TGCGCCAGCAGCCAAGACTATCAGGCGATAGGAGGAAACACCATATATTTT	CASSQDYQAIGGNTIYF
TRBV12-3/TRBV12-4	NA	TRBJ2-2	NA	TGTGCCAGCATCCCTGGGTCTACCTACACCGGGGAGCTGTTTTTT	CASIPGSTYTGELFF
TRBV6-1	NA	TRBJ2-2	few	TGTGCCAGCAGTCTCCGGACAGCTAACACCGGGGAGCTGTTTTTT	CASSLRTANTGELFF
TRBV5-6	TRBD2	TRBJ2-2	NA	TGTGCCAGCACCTCCCTGGCGGCGGGGGGTTACACCGGGGAGCTGTTTTTT	CASTSLAAGGYTGELFF
TRBV27	NA	TRBJ1-6	NA	TGTGCCAGCAGTTTATCCTGGGACCTTTACAATTCACCCCTCCACTTT	CASSLSWDLYNSPLHF
TRBV20-1	NA	TRBJ2-7	NA	TGCAGTGCTAGGAGGGGGGCGTTCCTCTACGAGCAGTACTTC	CSARRGAFLYEQYF
TRBV10-3	NA	TRBJ2-5	NA	TGTGCCACCACACAAGGGGGAGTCACGGTGAGAGAGACCCAGTACTTC	CATTQGGVTVRETQYF
TRBV5-1	NA	TRBJ2-7	NA	TGCGCCAGCAGCGCAGACATTGTCTACGAGCAGTACTTC	CASSADIVYEQYF
TRBV18	TRBD1	TRBJ2-7	NA	TGTGCCAGCTCACGGGACAGGGCAGAGTTGGAGCAGTACTTC	CASSRDRAELEQYF
TRBV11-2	NA	TRBJ1-4	NA	TGTGCCAGCAGCTTAGGAACTAATGAAAAACTGTTTTTT	CASSLGTNEKLFF
TRBV6-5	NA	TRBJ2-5	few	TGTGCCAGCAGTTATGGGGGGGCGCGAGAGACCCAGTACTTC	CASSYGGARETQYF
TRBV11-2	NA	TRBJ1-1	NA	TGTGCCAGCAGCTTAGAAGGACACAGGAACACTGAAGCTTTCTTT	CASSLEGHRNTEAFF
TRBV4-1	TRBD1	TRBJ2-5	NA	TGCGCCAGCAGCCAACCACGGACAGGGAGGCGAGAGACCCAGTACTTC	CASSQPRTGRRETQYF